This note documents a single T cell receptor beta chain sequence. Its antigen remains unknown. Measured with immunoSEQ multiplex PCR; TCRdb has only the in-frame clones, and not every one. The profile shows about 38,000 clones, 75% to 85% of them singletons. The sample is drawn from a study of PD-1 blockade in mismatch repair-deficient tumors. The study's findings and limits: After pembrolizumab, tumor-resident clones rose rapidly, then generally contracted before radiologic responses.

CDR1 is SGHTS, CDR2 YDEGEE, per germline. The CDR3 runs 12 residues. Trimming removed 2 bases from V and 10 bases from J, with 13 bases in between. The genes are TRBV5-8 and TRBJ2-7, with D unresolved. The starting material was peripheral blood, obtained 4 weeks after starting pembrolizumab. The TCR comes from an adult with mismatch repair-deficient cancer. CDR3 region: CASSFSLVKQYF. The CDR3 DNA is TGTGCCAGCAGCTTTTCGTTGGTTAAACAGTACTTC.